This T cell receptor (beta chain) emerged from a study of blood T cell repertoires in COVID-19. Background on the study: Donors in the United States, Italy and Spain gave samples during acute or convalescent COVID-19. The cDNA or gDNA used as material had been derived from T cells, B-cell-depleted T cells, or PBMCs.

Under the authors' procedure: Counts of nucleated cells, estimated from reference gene primer amplification, were obtained. The protocol was immunoSEQ multiplex PCR, while the TCRdb copy is restricted to in-frame clones and leaves out a portion. The V and J calls and the clone size are those of that table, but D and trimming were determined from the DNA. The sample has over 65,000 clones, around 86% seen once; the top ten hold about 8%. This CDR3 comprises 14 residues. Germline CDR1 MNHEY, CDR2 SMNVEV (reference sequence). Trimming left V 8 bases short and J 3 bases short, with 13 bases between. The receptor was derived from a man under 40 with acute or convalescent COVID-19. Input material: peripheral blood. The chain links TRBV27 to TRBJ1-4; D not certain. The CDR3 loop reads CASQKLDSNEKLFF. DNA of the CDR3: TGTGCCAGCCAGAAACTAGACTCTAATGAAAAACTGTTTTTT.